This TCR beta chain appears in the sequencing data of a study of cytomegalovirus exposure and HLA in healthy donors. Turning to the study itself: Sequencing of approximately 190 million T cells in an earlier analysis found approximately 120 million unique TCR beta sequences. Study-level points and caveats: At a 0.05 false discovery rate, a later analysis found 18,000 or so TCR beta sequences to be associated with HLA alleles.

Researchers ran the PCR with 60 Vbeta and 13 Jbeta primers. Study processing details: In a later analysis, 60 million to 90 million unique TCR beta chains included roughly 11 million shared by two or more donors. The assay was immunoSEQ multiplex PCR, and TCRdb's table has in-frame clones only and misses some. V, J and clone size are those of that table, while D and trimming were read from the DNA. The table has around 100,000 clones, 67% seen once; the top ten hold roughly 8.3%. The length of the CDR3 is 14 residues. Germline CDR1 reads GTSNPN; CDR2 reads SVGIG (reference sequence). V lost 5 bases, J lost 7 bases, and 15 bases lay in between. With regard to this clone: Its antigen is unidentified.

The source of this sequence is a man aged 18 to 30 in good health and CMV-seropositive. The chain employs TRBV30 and TRBJ1-6, with a tentative D call TRBD1 (6 bases). Sequencing was done on a sample of PBMCs. The CDR3 region is CAWGSWTANSPLHF. The CDR3 DNA sequence: TGTGCCTGGGGTTCTTGGACAGCGAATTCACCCCTCCACTTT.